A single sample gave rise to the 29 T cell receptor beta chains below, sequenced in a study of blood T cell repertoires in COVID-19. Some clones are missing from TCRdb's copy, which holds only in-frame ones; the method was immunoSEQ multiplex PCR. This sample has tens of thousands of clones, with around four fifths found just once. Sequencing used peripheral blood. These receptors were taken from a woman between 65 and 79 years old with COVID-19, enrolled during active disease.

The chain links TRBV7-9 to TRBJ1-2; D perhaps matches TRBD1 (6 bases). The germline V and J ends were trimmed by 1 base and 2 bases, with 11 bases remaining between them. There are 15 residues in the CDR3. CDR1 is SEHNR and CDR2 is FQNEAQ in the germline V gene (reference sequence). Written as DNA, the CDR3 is TGTGCCAGCAGCTTAGGTCAGGGGCGCAACTATGGCTACACCTTC. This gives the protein CASSLGQGRNYGYTF.

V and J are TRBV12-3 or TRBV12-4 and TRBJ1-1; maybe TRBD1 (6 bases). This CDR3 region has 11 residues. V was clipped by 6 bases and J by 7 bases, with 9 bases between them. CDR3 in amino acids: CASRPTGEAFF. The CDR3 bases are TGTGCCAGCAGACCGACAGGTGAAGCTTTCTTT.

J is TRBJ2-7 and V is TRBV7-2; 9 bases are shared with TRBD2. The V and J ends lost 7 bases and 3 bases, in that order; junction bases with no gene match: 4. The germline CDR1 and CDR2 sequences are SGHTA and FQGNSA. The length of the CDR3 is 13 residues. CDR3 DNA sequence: TGTGCCAGCACCCCTAGCGGGGACTACGAGCAGTACTTC. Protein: CASTPSGDYEQYF.

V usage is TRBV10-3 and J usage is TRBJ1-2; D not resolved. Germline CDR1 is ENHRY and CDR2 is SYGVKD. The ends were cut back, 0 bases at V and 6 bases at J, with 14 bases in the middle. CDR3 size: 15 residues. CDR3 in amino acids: CAISESSGGFDGYTF. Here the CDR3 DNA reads TGTGCCATCAGTGAGTCGTCCGGAGGATTCGATGGCTACACCTTC.

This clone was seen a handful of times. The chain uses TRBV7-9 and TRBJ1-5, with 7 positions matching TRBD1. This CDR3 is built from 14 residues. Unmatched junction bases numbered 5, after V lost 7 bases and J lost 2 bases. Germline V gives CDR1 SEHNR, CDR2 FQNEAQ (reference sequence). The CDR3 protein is CASTKDRRNQPQHF. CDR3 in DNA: TGTGCCAGCACCAAGGACAGGCGCAATCAGCCCCAGCATTTT. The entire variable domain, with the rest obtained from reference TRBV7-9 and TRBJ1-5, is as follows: DTGVSQNPRHKITKRGQNVTFRCDPISEHNRLYWYRQTLGQGPEFLTYFQNEAQLEKSRLLSDRFSAERPKGSFSTLEIQRTEQGDSAMYLCASTKDRRNQPQHFGDGTRLSIL.

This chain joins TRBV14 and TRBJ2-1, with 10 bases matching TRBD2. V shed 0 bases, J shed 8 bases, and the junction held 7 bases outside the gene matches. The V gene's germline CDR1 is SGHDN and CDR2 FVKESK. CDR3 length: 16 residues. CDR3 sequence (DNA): TGTGCCAGCAGCCAAGAGGGGACTAGCGATAACGATGAGCAGTTCTTC. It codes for CASSQEGTSDNDEQFF.

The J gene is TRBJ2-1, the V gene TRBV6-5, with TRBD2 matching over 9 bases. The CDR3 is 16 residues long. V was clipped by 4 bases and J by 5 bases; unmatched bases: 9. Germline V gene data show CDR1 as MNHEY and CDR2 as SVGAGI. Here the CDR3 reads CASSFDRASGDNEQFF. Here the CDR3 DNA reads TGTGCCAGCAGTTTCGACCGGGCTAGCGGGGACAATGAGCAGTTCTTC.

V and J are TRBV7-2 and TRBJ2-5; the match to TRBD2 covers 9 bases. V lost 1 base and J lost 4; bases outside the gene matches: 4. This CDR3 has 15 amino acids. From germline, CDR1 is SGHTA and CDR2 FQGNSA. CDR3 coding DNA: TGTGCCAGCAGCTTAGTGGTAGCGGGGGCAGAGACCCAGTACTTC. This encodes CASSLVVAGAETQYF.

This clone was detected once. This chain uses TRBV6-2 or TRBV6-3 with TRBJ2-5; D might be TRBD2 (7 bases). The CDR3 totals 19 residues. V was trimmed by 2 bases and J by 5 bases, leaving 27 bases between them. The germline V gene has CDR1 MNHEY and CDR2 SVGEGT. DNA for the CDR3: TGTGCCAGCAGTTACACCGATTCGCCGACTAGCTACAGGGCGGAGACCCAGTACTTC. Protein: CASSYTDSPTSYRAETQYF.

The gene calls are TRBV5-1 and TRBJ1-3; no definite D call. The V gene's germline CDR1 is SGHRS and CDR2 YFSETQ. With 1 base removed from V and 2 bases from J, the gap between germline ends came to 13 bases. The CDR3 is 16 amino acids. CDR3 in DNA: TGCGCCAGCAGCTTGCGACACCTCGGGGCTGGAAACACCATATATTTT. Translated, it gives CASSLRHLGAGNTIYF.

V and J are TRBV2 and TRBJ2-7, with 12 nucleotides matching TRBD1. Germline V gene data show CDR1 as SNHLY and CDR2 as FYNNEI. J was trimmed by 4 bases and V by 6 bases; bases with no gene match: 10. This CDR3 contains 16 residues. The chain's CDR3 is CASRRRGTGGPYEQYF. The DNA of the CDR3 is TGTGCCAGCAGAAGAAGGGGGACAGGGGGCCCTTACGAGCAGTACTTC. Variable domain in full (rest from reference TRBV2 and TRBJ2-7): EPEVTQTPSHQVTQMGQEVILRCVPISNHLYFYWYRQILGQKVEFLVSFYNNEISEKSEIFDDQFSVERPDGSNFTLKIRSTKLEDSAMYFCASRRRGTGGPYEQYFGPGTRLTVT.

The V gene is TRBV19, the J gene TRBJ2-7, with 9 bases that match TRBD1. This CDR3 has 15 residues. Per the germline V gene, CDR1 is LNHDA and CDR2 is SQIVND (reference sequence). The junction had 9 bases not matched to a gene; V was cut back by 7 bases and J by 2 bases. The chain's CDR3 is CASIGGTGTTYEQYF. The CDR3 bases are TGTGCCAGTATAGGCGGGACAGGGACAACCTACGAGCAGTACTTC.

The CDR3 DNA sequence: TGTGCCAGCAGATCCAGCACAGGCGGCTATGGCTACACCTTC. The encoded protein is CASRSSTGGYGYTF. The chain employs TRBV6-5 and TRBJ1-2; D possibly corresponds to TRBD1 (5 bases). V was shortened by 6 bases and J by 4 bases, with 15 bases between the two germline ends. Germline CDR1 is MNHEY and CDR2 is SVGAGI. This CDR3 region has 14 residues.

CDR3 nucleotides: TGTGCCAGCTCAGACAGGAATAGCAATCAGCCCCAGCATTTT. It codes for CASSDRNSNQPQHF. This chain uses TRBV18 with TRBJ1-5; D is possibly TRBD1 (6 bases). The CDR3 is 14 amino acids. The V and J ends lost 5 bases and 0 bases respectively, with 8 bases between them. Germline CDR1 and CDR2: KGHSH and LQKENI. The whole variable domain, remainder taken from reference TRBV18 and TRBJ1-5, is NAGVMQNPRHLVRRRGQEARLRCSPMKGHSHVYWYRQLPEEGLKFMVYLQKENIIDESGMPKERFSAEFPKEGPSILRIQQVVRGDSAAYFCASSDRNSNQPQHFGDGTRLSIL.

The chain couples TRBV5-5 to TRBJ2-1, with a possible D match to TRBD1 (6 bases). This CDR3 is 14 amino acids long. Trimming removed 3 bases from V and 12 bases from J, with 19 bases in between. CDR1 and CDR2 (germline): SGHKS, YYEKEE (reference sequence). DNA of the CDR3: TGTGCCAGCAGCTACGCTTTAAACAGGGTTACGCAGTTCTTC. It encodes CASSYALNRVTQFF.

CDR3 residues: CASSSGTGHILYEQYF. In DNA form, the CDR3 reads TGCGCCAGCAGCTCCGGGACAGGGCACATTCTATATGAGCAGTACTTC. The chain links TRBV4-1 to TRBJ2-7; TRBD1 aligns across 9 bases. The CDR3 has 16 residues. Germline loops: CDR1 MGHRA, CDR2 YSYEKL. V gave up 5 bases and J gave up 7 bases; unmatched junction bases: 15.

The CDR3: CASSYVQDTDTQYF. CDR3 bases: TGCGCCAGCAGCTACGTACAGGACACAGATACGCAGTATTTT. The V gene is TRBV5-1, the J gene TRBJ2-3, with a tentative D call TRBD1 (5 bases). V lost 3 bases and J 2 bases, leaving 10 bases between the germline ends. This CDR3 spans 14 amino acids. Per the germline V gene, CDR1 is SGHRS and CDR2 is YFSETQ.

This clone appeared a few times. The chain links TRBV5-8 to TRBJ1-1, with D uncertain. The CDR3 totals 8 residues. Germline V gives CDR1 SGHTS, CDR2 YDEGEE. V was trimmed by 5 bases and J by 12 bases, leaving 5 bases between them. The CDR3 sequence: CASSYPFF. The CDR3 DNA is TGTGCCAGCAGTTATCCTTTCTTT.

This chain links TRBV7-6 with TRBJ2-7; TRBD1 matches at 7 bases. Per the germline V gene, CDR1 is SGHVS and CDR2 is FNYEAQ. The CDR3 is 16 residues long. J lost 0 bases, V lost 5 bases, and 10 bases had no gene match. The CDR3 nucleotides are TGTGCCAGCAGCGCACGGACAGGCCAGAGCTCCTACGAGCAGTACTTC. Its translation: CASSARTGQSSYEQYF.

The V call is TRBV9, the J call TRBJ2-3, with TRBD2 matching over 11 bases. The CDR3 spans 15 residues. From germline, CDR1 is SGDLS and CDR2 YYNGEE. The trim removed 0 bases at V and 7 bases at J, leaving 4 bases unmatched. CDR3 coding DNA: TGTGCCAGCAGCGTAGATCTAGCGGGAGGCCATACGCAGTATTTT. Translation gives CASSVDLAGGHTQYF. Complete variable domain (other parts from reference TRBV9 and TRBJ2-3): DSGVTQTPKHLITATGQRVTLRCSPRSGDLSVYWYQQSLDQGLQFLIQYYNGEERAKGNILERFSAQQFPDLHSELNLSSLELGDSALYFCASSVDLAGGHTQYFGPGTRLTVL.

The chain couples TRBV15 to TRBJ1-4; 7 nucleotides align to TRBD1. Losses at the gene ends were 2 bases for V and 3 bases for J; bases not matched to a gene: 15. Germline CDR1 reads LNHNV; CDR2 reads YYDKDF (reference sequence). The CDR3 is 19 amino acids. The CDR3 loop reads CATSRMTLMLTGPNEKLFF. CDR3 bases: TGTGCCACCAGCAGAATGACCCTTATGCTGACAGGGCCTAATGAAAAACTGTTTTTT. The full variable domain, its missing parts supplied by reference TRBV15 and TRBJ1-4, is DAMVIQNPRYQVTQFGKPVTLSCSQTLNHNVMYWYQQKSSQAPKLLFHYYDKDFNNEADTPDNFQSRRPNTSFCFLDIRSPGLGDTAMYLCATSRMTLMLTGPNEKLFFGSGTQLSVL.

The CDR3 sequence is CASSSQGARNEQFF. CDR3 DNA sequence: TGTGCCAGCAGTTCACAGGGGGCCCGTAATGAGCAGTTCTTC. J is TRBJ2-1 and V is TRBV28, with 9 bases lining up with TRBD1. This CDR3 is built from 14 residues. J was trimmed by 7 bases and V by 4 bases; bases with no gene match: 5. CDR1 and CDR2 from the germline V gene are MDHEN and SYDVKM.

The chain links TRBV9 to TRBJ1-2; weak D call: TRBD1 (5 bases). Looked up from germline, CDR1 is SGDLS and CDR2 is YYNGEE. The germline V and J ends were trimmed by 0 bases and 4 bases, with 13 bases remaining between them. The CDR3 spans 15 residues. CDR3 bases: TGTGCCAGCAGCGTAGGGGGGGTAGCACTCTATGGCTACACCTTC. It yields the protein CASSVGGVALYGYTF.

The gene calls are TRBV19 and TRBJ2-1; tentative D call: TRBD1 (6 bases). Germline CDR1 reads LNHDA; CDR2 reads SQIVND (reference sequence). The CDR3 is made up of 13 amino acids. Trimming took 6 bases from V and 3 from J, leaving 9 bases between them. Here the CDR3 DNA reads TGTGCCAGTAGCAGGGGCGGCTACAATGAGCAGTTCTTC. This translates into CASSRGGYNEQFF. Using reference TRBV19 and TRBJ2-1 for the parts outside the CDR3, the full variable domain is DGGITQSPKYLFRKEGQNVTLSCEQNLNHDAMYWYRQDPGQGLRLIYYSQIVNDFQKGDIAEGYSVSREKKESFPLTVTSAQKNPTAFYLCASSRGGYNEQFFGPGTRLTVL.

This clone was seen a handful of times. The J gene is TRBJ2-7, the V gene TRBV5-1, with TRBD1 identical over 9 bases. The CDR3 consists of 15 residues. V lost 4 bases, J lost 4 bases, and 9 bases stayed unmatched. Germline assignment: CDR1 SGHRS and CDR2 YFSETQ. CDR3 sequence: CASSTTGTGLYEQYF. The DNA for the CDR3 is TGCGCCAGCAGCACAACCGGGACAGGGCTATACGAGCAGTACTTC.

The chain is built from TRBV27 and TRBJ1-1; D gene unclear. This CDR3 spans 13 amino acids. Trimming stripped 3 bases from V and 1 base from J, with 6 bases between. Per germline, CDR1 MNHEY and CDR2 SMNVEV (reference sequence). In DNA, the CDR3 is TGTGCCAGCAGTTTCAACAAGAACACTGAAGCTTTCTTT. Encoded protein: CASSFNKNTEAFF.

The CDR3: CASSQGWEGNTEAFF. The CDR3 bases are TGTGCCAGCAGCCAAGGGTGGGAGGGGAACACTGAAGCTTTCTTT. This chain uses TRBV3-1 (or the pseudogene TRBV3-2) with TRBJ1-1; no definite D call. V was pared by 1 base and J by 1 base, with 10 bases between. Germline CDR1 reads LGHDT; CDR2 reads YNNKEL (reference sequence). The CDR3 sequence is 15 residues long.

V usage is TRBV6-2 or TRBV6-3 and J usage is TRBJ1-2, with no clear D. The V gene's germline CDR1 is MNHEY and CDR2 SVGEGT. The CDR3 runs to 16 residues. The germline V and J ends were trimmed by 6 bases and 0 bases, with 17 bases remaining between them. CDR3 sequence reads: CASSPGRREANYGYTF. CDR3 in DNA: TGTGCCAGCAGCCCCGGTCGGAGGGAAGCTAACTATGGCTACACCTTC.

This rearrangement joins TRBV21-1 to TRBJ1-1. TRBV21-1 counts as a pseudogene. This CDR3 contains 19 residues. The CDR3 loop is CASSKEENSGVPCGTEAFF. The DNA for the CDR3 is TGTGCCAGCAGCAAAGAGGAGAATAGTGGGGTCCCTTGCGGGACTGAAGCTTTCTTT.